The 6 T cell receptor beta chains given below trace back to one sample, sequenced in a study of cytomegalovirus exposure and HLA in healthy donors. PCR was performed using 60 Vbeta and 13 Jbeta primers. Only in-frame clones appear in the TCRdb table, and some are missing; sequencing was by immunoSEQ multiplex PCR. This sample has 210,000 or so clones, with around 80% found just once. Sequencing used PBMCs. The receptors originated from a boy aged 5-17 years in good health and CMV-seronegative.

This clone came up once. The gene calls are TRBV19 and TRBJ2-5; 14 bases agree with TRBD2. The V gene's germline CDR1 is LNHDA and CDR2 SQIVND (reference sequence). CDR3 length: 17 amino acids. The ends lost 0 bases at V and 6 bases at J; junction bases unmatched: 6. The CDR3: CASSIEWTSGRYKTQYF. CDR3 coding DNA: TGTGCCAGTAGTATAGAATGGACTAGCGGGAGGTACAAGACCCAGTACTTC.

CDR3 loop: CASSYDRNYGYTF. CDR3 DNA: TGTGCCAGCAGTTACGACAGGAACTATGGCTACACCTTC. The V and J genes are TRBV6-5 and TRBJ1-2, with D possibly TRBD1 on 6 matching bases. The CDR3 extends over 13 amino acids. Germline-derived CDR1 and CDR2 are MNHEY and SVGAGI. The V gene lost 2 bases and the J gene lost 2 bases, with 6 bases spanning the gap.

The rearrangement uses TRBV7-9 and TRBJ1-1, with D possibly matching TRBD1 (5 bases). The CDR3 consists of 14 residues. The ends were cut back, 4 bases at V and 1 base at J, with 10 bases in the middle. Germline CDR1 SEHNR, CDR2 FQNEAQ (reference sequence). Here the CDR3 reads CASSSHGGNTEAFF. The DNA of the CDR3 is TGTGCCAGCAGCTCCCACGGGGGGAACACTGAAGCTTTCTTT.

The rearrangement joins TRBV27 to TRBJ1-1; D ambiguous. CDR3 length: 17 residues. Trimming pared 6 bases from V and 0 bases from J, leaving 20 bases between. Looked up from germline, CDR1 is MNHEY and CDR2 is SMNVEV (reference sequence). The CDR3 DNA sequence: TGTGCCAGCAGAAGCTCGGGAGGGCTCCGCATGAACACTGAAGCTTTCTTT. Its translation: CASRSSGGLRMNTEAFF.

V and J are TRBV7-9 and TRBJ2-1, with 8 nucleotides matching TRBD2. Germline-derived CDR1 and CDR2 are SEHNR and FQNEAQ (reference sequence). After removal of 0 bases from V and 4 bases from J, the junction contained 5 bases not matched to a gene. The length of the CDR3 is 16 residues. The CDR3 sequence: CASSLAAGGLYNEQFF. CDR3 DNA: TGTGCCAGCAGCTTAGCGGCGGGGGGTCTTTACAATGAGCAGTTCTTC.

This rearrangement joins TRBV27 to TRBJ2-7; D gene uncertain. Between the trimmed V and J ends, which lost 7 bases and 3 bases, there was a span of 13 bases. The CDR3 consists of 13 residues. The germline V gene has CDR1 MNHEY and CDR2 SMNVEV (reference sequence). For the CDR3, the DNA is TGTGCCAGCAAGTTGAGTCATAACTACGAGCAGTACTTC. It is translated as CASKLSHNYEQYF.